This T cell receptor (beta chain) was captured in a study of T-cell memory formation after mild COVID-19. Across the study: TCR clusters largely stayed donor specific. Overall study results and limits: Mainly in CM and EM were contracting CD4+ clones; CD8+ were in EMRA. Contracting clones, day 15 to 85, had balanced CD4/CD8, and later expanders favored CD4+.

5'RACE primed from the constant segment yielded TCR alpha and TCR beta cDNA libraries bearing sample barcodes and UMIs. TCRdb re-analysed the 5' RACE reads in MiXCR, keeping a single row per CDR3 protein. The repertoire consists of fewer than 700,000 distinct CDR3 sequences, with roughly 22% occurring once and the leading ten covering about 8.2%. Worth noting for this clonotype: Its antigen remains unknown.

The V segment lost 4 bases and the J segment 10 bases; nucleotides outside the gene matches: 10. The CDR3 runs 15 residues. Per germline, CDR1 SGDLS and CDR2 YYNGEE. This TCR came from an adult woman who had mild COVID-19 (a few samples of this study predate the infection). Cell type and time point are not known. Sequenced material: PBMCs or a T cell subset sorted from them (not recorded which). The chain links TRBV9 to TRBJ2-1; 11 positions agree with TRBD1. CDR3: CASSPGQGALWEQFF. In DNA form, the CDR3 reads TGTGCCAGCAGCCCAGGACAGGGGGCGCTTTGGGAGCAGTTCTTC.